The TCR beta chain under discussion was sequenced for a study of blood T cell repertoires in COVID-19. The ends lost 8 bases at V and 2 bases at J; junction bases unmatched: 8. The CDR3 spans 15 residues. CDR1 is KGHSH and CDR2 is LQKENI in the germline V gene. Clones were sequenced by immunoSEQ multiplex PCR, and TCRdb holds only the in-frame ones, with some missing. This table has about 200,000 clones, roughly 85% appearing once. The chain couples TRBV18 to TRBJ2-3, with 9 bases aligning to TRBD2. What was sequenced was PBMCs or T cells enriched from blood (not recorded which). The TCR was taken from a woman in her thirties or forties with acute COVID-19. The CDR3, as DNA: TGTGCCAGCCGTTCGACTAGCGGATACACAGATACGCAGTATTTT. Amino acid sequence: CASRSTSGYTDTQYF.